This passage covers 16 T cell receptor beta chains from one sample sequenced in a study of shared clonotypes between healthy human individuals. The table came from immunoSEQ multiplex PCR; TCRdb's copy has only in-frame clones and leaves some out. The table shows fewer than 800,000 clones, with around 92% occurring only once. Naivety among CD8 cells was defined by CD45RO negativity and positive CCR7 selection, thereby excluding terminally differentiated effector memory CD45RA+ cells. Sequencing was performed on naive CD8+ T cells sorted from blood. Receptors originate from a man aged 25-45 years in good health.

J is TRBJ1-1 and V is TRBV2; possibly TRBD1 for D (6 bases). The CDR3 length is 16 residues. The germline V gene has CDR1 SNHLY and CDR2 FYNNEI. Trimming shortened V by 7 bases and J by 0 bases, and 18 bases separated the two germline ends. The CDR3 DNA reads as TGTGCCAGCACCCTGAACGGGGGGCGAGTGAACACTGAAGCTTTCTTT. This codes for CASTLNGGRVNTEAFF.

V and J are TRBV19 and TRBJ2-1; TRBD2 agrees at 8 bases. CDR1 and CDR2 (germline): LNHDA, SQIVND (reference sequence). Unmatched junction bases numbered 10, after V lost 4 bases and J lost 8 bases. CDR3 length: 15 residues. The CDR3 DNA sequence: TGTGCCAGTAGTACAACCGGGACCGGGGGGGATGAGCAGTTCTTC. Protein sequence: CASSTTGTGGDEQFF.

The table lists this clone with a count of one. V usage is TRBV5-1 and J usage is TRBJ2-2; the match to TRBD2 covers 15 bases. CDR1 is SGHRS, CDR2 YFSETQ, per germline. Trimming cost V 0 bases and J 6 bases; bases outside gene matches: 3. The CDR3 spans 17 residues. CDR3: CASSLGTSGRAAGELFF. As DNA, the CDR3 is TGCGCCAGCAGCTTGGGGACTAGCGGGAGGGCCGCCGGGGAGCTGTTTTTT.

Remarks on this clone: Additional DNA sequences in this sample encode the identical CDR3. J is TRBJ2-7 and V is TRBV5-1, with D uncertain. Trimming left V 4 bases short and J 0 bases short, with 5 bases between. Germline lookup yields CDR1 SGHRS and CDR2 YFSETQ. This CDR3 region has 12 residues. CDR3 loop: CASSPSSYEQYF. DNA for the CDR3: TGCGCCAGCAGCCCGAGCTCCTACGAGCAGTACTTC.

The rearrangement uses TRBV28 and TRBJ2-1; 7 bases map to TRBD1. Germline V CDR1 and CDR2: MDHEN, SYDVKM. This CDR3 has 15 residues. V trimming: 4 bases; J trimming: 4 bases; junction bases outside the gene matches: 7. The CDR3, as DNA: TGTGCCAGCAGTTCCCCCGGGACAGCGTACAATGAGCAGTTCTTC. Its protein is CASSSPGTAYNEQFF.

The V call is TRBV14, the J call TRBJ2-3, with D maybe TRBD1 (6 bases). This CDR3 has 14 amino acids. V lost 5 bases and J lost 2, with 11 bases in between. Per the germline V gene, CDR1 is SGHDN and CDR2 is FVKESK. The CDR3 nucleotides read TGTGCCAGCAGCTTACGACAGGACACAGATACGCAGTATTTT. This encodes CASSLRQDTDTQYF.

The CDR3 bases are TGTGCCAGCAAAGTCCAGGGACAGTCGCCCTACGAGCAGTACTTC. Its translation: CASKVQGQSPYEQYF. V usage is TRBV28 and J usage is TRBJ2-7, with TRBD1 matching over 7 bases. The CDR3 has 15 residues. V was clipped by 7 bases and J by 2 bases; unmatched bases: 11. Germline V gene lookup returns CDR1 MDHEN and CDR2 SYDVKM.

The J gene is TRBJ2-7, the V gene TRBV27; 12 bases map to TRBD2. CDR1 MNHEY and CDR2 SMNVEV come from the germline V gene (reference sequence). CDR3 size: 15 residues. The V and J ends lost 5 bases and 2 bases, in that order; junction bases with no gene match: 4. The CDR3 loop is CASSSRTSGAYEQYF. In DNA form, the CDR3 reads TGTGCCAGCAGTAGTCGGACTAGCGGGGCCTACGAGCAGTACTTC.

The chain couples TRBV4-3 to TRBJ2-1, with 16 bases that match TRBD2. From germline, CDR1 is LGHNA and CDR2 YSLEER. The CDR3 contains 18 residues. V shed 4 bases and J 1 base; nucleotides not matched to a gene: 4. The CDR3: CASSPGTSGRVSYNEQFF. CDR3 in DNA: TGCGCCAGCAGCCCCGGGACTAGCGGGAGGGTATCCTACAATGAGCAGTTCTTC.

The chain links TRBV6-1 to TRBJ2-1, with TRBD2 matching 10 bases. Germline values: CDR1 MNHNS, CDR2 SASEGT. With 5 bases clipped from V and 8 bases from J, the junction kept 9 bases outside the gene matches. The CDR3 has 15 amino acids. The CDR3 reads CASSLLAGALDEQFF. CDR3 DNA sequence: TGTGCCAGCAGTCTCCTAGCGGGGGCCTTGGATGAGCAGTTCTTC.

The CDR3 sequence: CASSQERVDEQFF. The CDR3 nucleotides read TGCGCCAGCAGCCAGGAAAGGGTCGATGAGCAGTTCTTC. The chain combines TRBV4-1 with TRBJ2-1; D is undetermined. The CDR3 is 13 amino acids. The germline gives CDR1 MGHRA, CDR2 YSYEKL. V was shortened by 3 bases and J by 8 bases, with 11 bases between the two germline ends.

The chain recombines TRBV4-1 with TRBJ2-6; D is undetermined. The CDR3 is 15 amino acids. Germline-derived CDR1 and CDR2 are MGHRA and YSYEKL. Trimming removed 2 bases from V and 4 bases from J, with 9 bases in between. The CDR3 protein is CASSQIPPGANVLTF. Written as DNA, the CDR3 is TGCGCCAGCAGCCAAATACCGCCGGGGGCCAACGTCCTGACTTTC.

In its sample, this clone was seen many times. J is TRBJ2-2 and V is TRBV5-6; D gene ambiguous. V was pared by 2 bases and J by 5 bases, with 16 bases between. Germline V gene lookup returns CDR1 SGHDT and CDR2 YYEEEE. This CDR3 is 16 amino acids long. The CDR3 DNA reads TGTGCCAGCAGCTTAAGCGAAGGGTCCGAGACCGGGGAGCTGTTTTTT. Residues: CASSLSEGSETGELFF.

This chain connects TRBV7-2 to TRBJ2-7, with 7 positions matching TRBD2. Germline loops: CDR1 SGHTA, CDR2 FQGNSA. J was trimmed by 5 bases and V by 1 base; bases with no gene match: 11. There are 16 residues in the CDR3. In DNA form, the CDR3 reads TGTGCCAGCAGCTTAGTAGTCCGAGGAGGGACTAACGAGCAGTACTTC. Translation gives CASSLVVRGGTNEQYF.

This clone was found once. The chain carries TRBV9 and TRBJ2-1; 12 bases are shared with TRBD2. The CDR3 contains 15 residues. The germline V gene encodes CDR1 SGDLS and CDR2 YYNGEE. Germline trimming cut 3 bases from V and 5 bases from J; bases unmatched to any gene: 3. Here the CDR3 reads CASSGGLAGNNEQFF. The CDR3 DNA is TGTGCCAGCAGCGGCGGACTAGCGGGAAACAATGAGCAGTTCTTC.

CDR3 bases: TGTGCCAGTAGTCCGGGCCCCGAGCCCGTATATAGCAATCAGCCCCAGCATTTT. Its translation is CASSPGPEPVYSNQPQHF. The chain employs TRBV19 and TRBJ1-5; no clear D. V shed 5 bases and J shed 0 bases, with 20 bases lying between them. Germline lookup yields CDR1 LNHDA and CDR2 SQIVND (reference sequence). This CDR3 comprises 18 residues. Combining the CDR3 with reference TRBV19 and TRBJ1-5 gives the whole variable domain DGGITQSPKYLFRKEGQNVTLSCEQNLNHDAMYWYRQDPGQGLRLIYYSQIVNDFQKGDIAEGYSVSREKKESFPLTVTSAQKNPTAFYLCASSPGPEPVYSNQPQHFGDGTRLSIL.